This paragraph reports one T cell receptor beta chain. Antigen unknown. This CDR3 has 14 amino acids. Germline loops: CDR1 SEHNR, CDR2 FQNEAQ (reference sequence). This entry belongs to a study of monozygotic twins with inflammatory bowel disease. Broader study findings: A lone strong IBD-associated signal or clonotype found no support.

Whole blood without T cell sorting served as the source of isolated total RNA. Per-sample cDNA came from eight separate reactions. TCRdb reprocessed the 5' RACE reads; each CDR3 protein has one entry and no DNA is given. The sample has some 400,000 distinct CDR3 sequences; the top ten hold approximately 2.4%. The receptor was derived from a human donor with ulcerative colitis or Crohn's disease, or a healthy co-twin of an affected twin (not recorded which). The sample comprised blood. The chain carries TRBV7-9 and TRBJ2-6. This chain's CDR3 is CASSLGPGANVLTF.